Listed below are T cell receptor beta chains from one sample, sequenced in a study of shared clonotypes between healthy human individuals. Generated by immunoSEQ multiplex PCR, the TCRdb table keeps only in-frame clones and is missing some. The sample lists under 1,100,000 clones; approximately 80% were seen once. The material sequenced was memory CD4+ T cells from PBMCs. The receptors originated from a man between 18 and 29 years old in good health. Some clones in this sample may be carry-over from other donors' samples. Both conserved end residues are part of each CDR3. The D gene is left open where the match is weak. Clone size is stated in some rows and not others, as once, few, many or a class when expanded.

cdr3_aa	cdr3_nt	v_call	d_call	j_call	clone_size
CASSRTGADGELFF	TGTGCCAGCAGCCGTACAGGGGCTGACGGGGAGCTGTTTTTT	TRBV5-4	TRBD1	TRBJ2-2	.
CASSVAPQLRYGDEQFF	TGTGCCAGCAGCGTCGCCCCACAACTACGCTACGGCGATGAGCAGTTCTTC	TRBV9	.	TRBJ2-1	.
CASRTRDRGPRGYTF	TGTGCCAGCAGGACACGGGACAGGGGGCCTAGAGGCTACACCTTC	TRBV28	TRBD1	TRBJ1-2	few
CASSDGQPGQPQHF	TGTGCCAGCAGCGACGGACAGCCTGGACAGCCCCAGCATTTT	TRBV11-2	.	TRBJ1-5	.
CASSPGRQGVGYTF	TGCGCCAGCAGCCCGGGGCGGCAGGGGGTCGGCTACACCTTC	TRBV5-1	TRBD1	TRBJ1-2	.
CASSPHRDKPEAFF	TGTGCCAGCTCACCCCACCGGGACAAGCCTGAAGCTTTCTTT	TRBV18	.	TRBJ1-1	.
CASSLGGRAYNEQFF	TGTGCCAGCAGCTTAGGCGGGAGGGCCTACAATGAGCAGTTCTTC	TRBV11-2	TRBD2	TRBJ2-1	.
CASGLAGGPGTDTQYF	TGCGCCAGCGGACTAGCGGGAGGGCCGGGCACAGATACGCAGTATTTT	TRBV5-1	TRBD2	TRBJ2-3	.
CASSFRELPRNTEAFF	TGTGCCAGCAGCTTCCGGGAGCTACCGCGGAACACTGAAGCTTTCTTT	TRBV7-3	.	TRBJ1-1	.
CASSRGTAPLDTQYF	TGTGCCAGCAGCAGAGGGACGGCTCCATTGGATACGCAGTATTTT	TRBV11-3	.	TRBJ2-3	.
CASSSQGGANTGELFF	TGCGCCAGCAGCTCCCAGGGGGGAGCGAACACCGGGGAGCTGTTTTTT	TRBV5-1	.	TRBJ2-2	.
CASTAPSGRLYNEQFF	TGTGCCAGCACCGCACCTAGCGGCCGCCTTTACAATGAGCAGTTCTTC	TRBV7-2	TRBD2	TRBJ2-1	.
CASLRYRGYEQYF	TGTGCCAGCCTTAGATACAGGGGCTACGAGCAGTACTTC	TRBV2	TRBD1	TRBJ2-7	.
CASSPGTSGYNEQFF	TGTGCCAGCTCCCCCGGGACTAGCGGATACAATGAGCAGTTCTTC	TRBV18	TRBD2	TRBJ2-1	few
CASSILSPTGEETQYF	TGTGCCAGTAGTATTCTTAGCCCGACAGGGGAAGAGACCCAGTACTTC	TRBV19	TRBD1	TRBJ2-5	.
CASRGMWGSSYEQYF	TGTGCCAGCAGGGGTATGTGGGGGAGCTCCTACGAGCAGTACTTC	TRBV9	.	TRBJ2-7	many
CAWRRNWDTDTQYF	TGTGCCTGGAGGCGGAATTGGGACACAGATACGCAGTATTTT	TRBV30	.	TRBJ2-3	many
CASITPGPNSTRQYF	TGTGCCAGCATAACACCCGGGCCCAACTCTACGAGGCAGTACTTC	TRBV27	.	TRBJ2-7	.
CSAQQGPEQFF	TGCAGTGCCCAACAGGGCCCTGAGCAGTTCTTC	TRBV20-1	.	TRBJ2-1	.
CATSRDTLAGGPNEQFF	TGTGCCACCAGCAGAGATACGCTAGCGGGAGGGCCGAATGAGCAGTTCTTC	TRBV15	TRBD2	TRBJ2-1	.
CASSLGHANSNQPQHF	TGTGCCAGCAGCTTGGGGCACGCCAATAGCAATCAGCCCCAGCATTTT	TRBV5-8	.	TRBJ1-5	.
CASSLTASDTQYF	TGTGCCAGCAGCTTGACTGCGTCCGATACGCAGTATTTT	TRBV14	.	TRBJ2-3	.